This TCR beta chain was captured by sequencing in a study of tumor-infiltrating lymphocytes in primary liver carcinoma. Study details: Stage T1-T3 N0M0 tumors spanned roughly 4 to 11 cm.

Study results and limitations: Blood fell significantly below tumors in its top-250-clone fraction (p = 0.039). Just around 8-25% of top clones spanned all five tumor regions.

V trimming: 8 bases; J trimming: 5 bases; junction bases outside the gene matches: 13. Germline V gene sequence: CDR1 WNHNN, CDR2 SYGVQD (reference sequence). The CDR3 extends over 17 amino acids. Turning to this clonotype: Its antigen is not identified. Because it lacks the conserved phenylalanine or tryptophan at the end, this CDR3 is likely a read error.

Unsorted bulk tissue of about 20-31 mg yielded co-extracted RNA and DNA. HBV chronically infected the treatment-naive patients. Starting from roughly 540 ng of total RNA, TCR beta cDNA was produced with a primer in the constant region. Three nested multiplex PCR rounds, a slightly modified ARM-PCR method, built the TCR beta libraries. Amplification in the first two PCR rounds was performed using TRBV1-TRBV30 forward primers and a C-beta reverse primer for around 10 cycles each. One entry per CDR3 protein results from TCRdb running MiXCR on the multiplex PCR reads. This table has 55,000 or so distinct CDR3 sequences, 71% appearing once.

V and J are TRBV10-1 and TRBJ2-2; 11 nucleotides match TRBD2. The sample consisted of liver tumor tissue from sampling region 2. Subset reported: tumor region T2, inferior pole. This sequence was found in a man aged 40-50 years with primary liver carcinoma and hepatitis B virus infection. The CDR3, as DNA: TGCGCCAGCCATGATGGGCTAGCGGGAGGAGGTACCGGGGAGCTGTTTTCT. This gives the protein CASHDGLAGGGTGELFS.